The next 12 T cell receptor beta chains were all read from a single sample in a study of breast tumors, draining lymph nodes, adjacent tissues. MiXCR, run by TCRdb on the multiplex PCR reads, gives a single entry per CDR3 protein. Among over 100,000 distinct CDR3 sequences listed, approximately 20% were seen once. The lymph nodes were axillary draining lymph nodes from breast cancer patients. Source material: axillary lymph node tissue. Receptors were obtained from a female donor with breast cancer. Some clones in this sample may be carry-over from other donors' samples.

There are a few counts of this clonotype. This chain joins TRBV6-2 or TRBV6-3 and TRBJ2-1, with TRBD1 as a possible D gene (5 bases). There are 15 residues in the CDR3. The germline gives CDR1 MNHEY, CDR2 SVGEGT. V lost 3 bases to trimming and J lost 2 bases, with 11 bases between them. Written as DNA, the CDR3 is TGTGCCAGCAGTTATAGAGGCAGGGCCTACAATGAGCAGTTCTTC. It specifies CASSYRGRAYNEQFF.

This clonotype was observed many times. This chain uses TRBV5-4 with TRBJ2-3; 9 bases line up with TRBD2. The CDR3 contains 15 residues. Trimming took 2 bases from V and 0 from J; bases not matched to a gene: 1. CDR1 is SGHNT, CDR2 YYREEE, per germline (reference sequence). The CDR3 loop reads CASSFLAGSTDTQYF. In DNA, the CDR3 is TGTGCCAGCAGCTTTCTAGCGGGGAGCACAGATACGCAGTATTTT.

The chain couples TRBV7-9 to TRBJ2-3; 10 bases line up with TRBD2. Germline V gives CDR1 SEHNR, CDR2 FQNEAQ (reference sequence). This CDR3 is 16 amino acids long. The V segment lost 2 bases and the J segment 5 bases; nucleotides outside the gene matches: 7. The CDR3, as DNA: TGTGCCAGCAGCTTACTAGCGGGAGCGACCATAGATACGCAGTATTTT. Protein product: CASSLLAGATIDTQYF.

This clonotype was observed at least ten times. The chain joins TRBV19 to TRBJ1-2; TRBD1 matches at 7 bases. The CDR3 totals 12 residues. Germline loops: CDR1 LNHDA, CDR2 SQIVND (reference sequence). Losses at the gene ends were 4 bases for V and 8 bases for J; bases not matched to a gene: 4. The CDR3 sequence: CASSSRQGGYTF. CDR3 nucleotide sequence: TGTGCCAGTAGTAGCCGACAGGGCGGCTACACCTTC.

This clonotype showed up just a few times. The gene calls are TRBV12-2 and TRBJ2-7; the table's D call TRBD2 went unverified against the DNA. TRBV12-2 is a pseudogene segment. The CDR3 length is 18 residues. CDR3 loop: CASRLKGVTSGSGDEQYF. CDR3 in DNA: TGTGCAAGTCGCTTAAAGGGAGTAACTAGCGGGAGCGGCGACGAGCAGTACTTC.

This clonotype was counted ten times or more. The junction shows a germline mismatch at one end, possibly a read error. In DNA, the CDR3 is TGTGCCAGCAGTCCACTTGGGTTAGCGGGAGAGGCCCAGTACTTC. Translated: CASSPLGLAGEAQYF. This sequence joins TRBV27 and TRBJ2-5; 9 positions match TRBD2. The CDR3 is 15 amino acids. Per the germline V gene, CDR1 is MNHEY and CDR2 is SMNVEV (reference sequence).

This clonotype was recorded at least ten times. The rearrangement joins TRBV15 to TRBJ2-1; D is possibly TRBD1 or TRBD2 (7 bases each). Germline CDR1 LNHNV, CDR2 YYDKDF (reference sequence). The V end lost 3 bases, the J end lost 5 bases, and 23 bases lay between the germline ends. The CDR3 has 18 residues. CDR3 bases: TGTGCCACCAGCAGGGGGGACAGCGCGGGAGCGTGGGACAATGAGCAGTTCTTC. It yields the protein CATSRGDSAGAWDNEQFF.

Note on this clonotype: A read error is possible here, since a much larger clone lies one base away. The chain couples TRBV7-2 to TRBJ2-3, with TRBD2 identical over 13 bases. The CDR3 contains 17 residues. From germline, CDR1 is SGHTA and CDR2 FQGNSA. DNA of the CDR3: TGTGCCAGCAACTTACTGGGACTAGCGGGGAGAGGAGATACGCAGTATTTT. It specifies CASNLLGLAGRGDTQYF.

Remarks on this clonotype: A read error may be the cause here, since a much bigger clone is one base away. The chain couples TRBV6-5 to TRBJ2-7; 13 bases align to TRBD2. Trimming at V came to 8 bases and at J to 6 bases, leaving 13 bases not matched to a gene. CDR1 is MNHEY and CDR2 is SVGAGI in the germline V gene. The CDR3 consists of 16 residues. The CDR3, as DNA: TGTGCCAGCGCCGCCGAACTAGCGGGAGGGCGCGGCGAGCAGTACTTC. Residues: CASAAELAGGRGEQYF.

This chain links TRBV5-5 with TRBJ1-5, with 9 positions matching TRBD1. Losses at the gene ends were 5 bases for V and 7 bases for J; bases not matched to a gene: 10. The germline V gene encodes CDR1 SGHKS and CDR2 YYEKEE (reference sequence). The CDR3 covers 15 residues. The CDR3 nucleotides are TGTGCCAGCAGTCTAGGGACAGGGTTTTGGCAGCCCCAGCATTTT. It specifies CASSLGTGFWQPQHF.

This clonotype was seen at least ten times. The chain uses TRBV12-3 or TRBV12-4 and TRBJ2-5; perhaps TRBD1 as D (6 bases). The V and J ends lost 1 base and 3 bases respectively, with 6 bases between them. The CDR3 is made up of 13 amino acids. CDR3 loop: CASSLDREETQYF. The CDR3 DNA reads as TGTGCCAGCAGTTTAGACAGGGAAGAGACCCAGTACTTC.

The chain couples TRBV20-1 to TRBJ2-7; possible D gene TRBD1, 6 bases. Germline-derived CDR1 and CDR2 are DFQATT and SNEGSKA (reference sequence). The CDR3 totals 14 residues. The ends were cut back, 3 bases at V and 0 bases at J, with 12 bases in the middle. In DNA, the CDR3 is TGCAGTGCTAGCCAGGGGATCAGCTCCTACGAGCAGTACTTC. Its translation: CSASQGISSYEQYF.